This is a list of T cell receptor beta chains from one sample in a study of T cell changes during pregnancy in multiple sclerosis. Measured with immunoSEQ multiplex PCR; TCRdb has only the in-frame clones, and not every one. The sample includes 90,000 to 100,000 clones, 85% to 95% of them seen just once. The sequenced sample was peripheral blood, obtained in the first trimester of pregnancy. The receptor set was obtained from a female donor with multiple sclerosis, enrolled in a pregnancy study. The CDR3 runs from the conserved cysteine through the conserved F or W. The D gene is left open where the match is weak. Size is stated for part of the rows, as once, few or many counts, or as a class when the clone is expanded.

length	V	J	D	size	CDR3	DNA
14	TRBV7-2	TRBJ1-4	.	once	CASSLTGGNEKLFF	TGTGCCAGCAGCTTGACAGGTGGAAATGAAAAACTGTTTTTT
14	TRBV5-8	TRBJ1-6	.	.	CASSLTGIDSPLHF	TGTGCCAGCAGCCTGACAGGTATCGATTCACCCCTCCACTTT
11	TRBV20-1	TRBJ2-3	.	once	CSAARGDTQYF	TGCAGTGCAGCACGGGGGGATACGCAGTATTTT
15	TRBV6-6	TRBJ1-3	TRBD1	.	CASSYARQGENTIYF	TGTGCCAGCAGTTACGCCCGACAGGGCGAAAACACCATATATTTT
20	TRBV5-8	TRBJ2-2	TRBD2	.	CASSLKVASGGVTNTGELFF	TGTGCCAGCAGCTTGAAGGTTGCTAGCGGGGGGGTTACGAACACCGGGGAGCTGTTTTTT
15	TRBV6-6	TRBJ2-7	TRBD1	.	CASYGPGQGYYEQYF	TGTGCCAGCTACGGTCCGGGACAGGGATACTACGAGCAGTACTTC
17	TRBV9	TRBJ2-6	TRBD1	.	CASSEGQGRSGANVLTF	TGTGCCAGCAGCGAGGGACAGGGGAGATCTGGGGCCAACGTCCTGACTTTC
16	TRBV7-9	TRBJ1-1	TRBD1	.	CASSPGGSGKNTEAFF	TGTGCCAGCAGCCCAGGGGGGTCAGGGAAGAACACTGAAGCTTTCTTT
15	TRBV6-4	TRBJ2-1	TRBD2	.	CASSKLAGTYNEQFF	TGTGCCAGCAGTAAACTAGCGGGGACCTACAATGAGCAGTTCTTC
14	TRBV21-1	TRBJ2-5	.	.	CASTPDRAQETQYF	TGTGCCAGCACCCCGGACAGGGCCCAAGAGACCCAGTACTTC
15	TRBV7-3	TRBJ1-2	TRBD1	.	CASSPGTGDNYGYTF	TGTGCCAGCAGCCCGGGGACAGGGGATAACTATGGCTACACCTTC
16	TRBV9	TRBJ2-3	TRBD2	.	CASSVGLAGATDTQYF	TGTGCCAGCAGCGTAGGCCTAGCGGGGGCTACAGATACGCAGTATTTT
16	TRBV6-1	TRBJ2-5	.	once	CASSGKGSSGEETQYF	TGTGCCAGCAGTGGAAAAGGCTCATCGGGTGAAGAGACCCAGTACTTC
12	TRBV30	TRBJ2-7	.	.	CAWRPGSYEQYF	TGTGCCTGGCGACCAGGCTCCTACGAGCAGTACTTC
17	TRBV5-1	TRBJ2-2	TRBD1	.	CASSLRAGTGGPGELFF	TGCGCCAGCAGCTTAAGGGCCGGGACAGGGGGCCCCGGGGAGCTGTTTTTT
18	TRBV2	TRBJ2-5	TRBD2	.	CASSEAPWGSGGVETQYF	TGTGCCAGCAGTGAAGCCCCCTGGGGTAGCGGGGGGGTTGAGACCCAGTACTTC
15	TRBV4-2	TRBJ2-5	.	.	CASSQEPGQGETQYF	TGTGCCAGCAGCCAAGAGCCGGGACAAGGAGAGACCCAGTACTTC
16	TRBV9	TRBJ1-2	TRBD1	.	CASSALTGTEIYGYTF	TGTGCCAGCAGCGCGCTAACCGGGACAGAAATCTATGGCTACACCTTC
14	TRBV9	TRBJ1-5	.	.	CASSAQGVDQPQHF	TGTGCCAGCAGCGCGCAGGGTGTGGATCAGCCCCAGCATTTT
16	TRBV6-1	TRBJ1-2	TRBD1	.	CASSGTGTSYGYGYTF	TGTGCCAGCAGTGGGACAGGTACAAGCTATGGCTATGGCTACACCTTC
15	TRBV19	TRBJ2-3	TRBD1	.	CASSSGTGSTDTQYF	TGTGCCAGTAGTAGCGGGACAGGGAGCACAGATACGCAGTATTTT
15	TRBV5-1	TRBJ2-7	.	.	CASSRLPQGTYEQYF	TGCGCCAGCAGCCGTCTACCTCAGGGTACCTACGAGCAGTACTTC
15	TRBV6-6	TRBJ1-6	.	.	CASTSQRKYNSPLHF	TGTGCCAGCACCTCCCAGCGGAAATATAATTCACCCCTCCACTTT
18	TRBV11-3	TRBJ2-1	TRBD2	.	CASSLDLPFSGGENEQFF	TGTGCCAGCAGCTTAGATCTCCCTTTCAGCGGGGGGGAAAATGAGCAGTTCTTC
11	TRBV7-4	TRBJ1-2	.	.	CASSRGSGYTF	TGTGCCAGCAGCAGGGGTTCTGGCTACACCTTC
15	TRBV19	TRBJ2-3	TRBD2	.	CASSINPTSADTQYF	TGTGCCAGTAGTATAAACCCCACTAGCGCAGATACGCAGTATTTT
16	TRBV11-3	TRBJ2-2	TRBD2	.	CASSPGTSVNTGELFF	TGTGCCAGCAGCCCCGGGACTAGCGTGAACACCGGGGAGCTGTTTTTT
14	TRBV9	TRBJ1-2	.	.	CASSPGDSNYGYTF	TGTGCCAGCAGCCCCGGGGATTCAAACTATGGCTACACCTTC
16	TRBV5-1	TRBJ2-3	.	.	CASSLPTGTRPDTQYF	TGCGCCAGCAGCCTACCGACAGGGACTCGGCCAGATACGCAGTATTTT
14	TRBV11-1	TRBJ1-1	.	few	CASTLLQGNTEAFF	TGTGCCAGCACCTTACTGCAGGGAAACACTGAAGCTTTCTTT
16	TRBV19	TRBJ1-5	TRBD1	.	CASSIRSTGRDQPQHF	TGTGCCAGTAGTATAAGGTCGACAGGGAGAGACCAGCCCCAGCATTTT
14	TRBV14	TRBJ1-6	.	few	CASSQGLRDSPLHF	TGTGCCAGCAGCCAAGGGTTGCGTGATTCACCCCTCCACTTT
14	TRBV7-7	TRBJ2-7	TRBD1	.	CASSTGTGGYEQYF	TGTGCTAGCAGTACCGGGACAGGAGGCTACGAGCAGTACTTC
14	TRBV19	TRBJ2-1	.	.	CASSSHRLHNEQFF	TGTGCCAGTAGTAGTCACCGACTTCACAATGAGCAGTTCTTC
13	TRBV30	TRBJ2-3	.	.	CAWGEIGTDTQYF	TGTGCCTGGGGAGAAATCGGCACAGATACGCAGTATTTT
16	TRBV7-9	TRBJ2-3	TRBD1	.	CASSLVNRQGADTQYF	TGTGCCAGCAGCTTAGTAAACCGGCAGGGGGCAGATACGCAGTATTTT
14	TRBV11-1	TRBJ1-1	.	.	CASSIPGTHAEAFF	TGTGCCAGCAGCATCCCGGGAACTCACGCTGAAGCTTTCTTT